Following are 22 T cell receptor beta chains from one sample sequenced in a study of cytotoxic CD8 clonotypes in ibrutinib-treated CLL. The protocol was immunoSEQ multiplex PCR, while the TCRdb copy is restricted to in-frame clones and leaves out a portion. Of about 300,000 clones listed, more than 70% are singletons. Specimen: PBMCs, collected at disease progression, from a patient treated with ibrutinib. Receptors originate from a human donor with chronic lymphocytic leukemia.

The DNA of the CDR3 is TGTGCCAGCAGCTTAGCCGCCACGAACACCGGGGAGCTGTTTTTT. The encoded protein is CASSLAATNTGELFF. V gene TRBV7-8 combines with J gene TRBJ2-2; no firm D call. CDR3 length: 15 residues. V lost 0 bases and J lost 0, with 5 bases in between. CDR1 is SGHVS, CDR2 FQNEAQ, per germline.

V usage is TRBV28 and J usage is TRBJ1-2, with 10 bases lining up with TRBD1. The J segment lost 3 bases and the V segment lost 5 bases, leaving 3 bases of the junction unmatched. The CDR3 is made up of 14 amino acids. Looked up from germline, CDR1 is MDHEN and CDR2 is SYDVKM. The DNA for the CDR3 is TGTGCCAGCAGTCTGGACAGGGGGGACTATGGCTACACCTTC. Translating it yields CASSLDRGDYGYTF.

This chain uses TRBV6-1 with TRBJ2-5; TRBD2 matches at 10 bases. Germline loops: CDR1 MNHNS, CDR2 SASEGT. There are 15 residues in the CDR3. V was pared by 8 bases and J by 1 base, with 7 bases of the junction left unmatched. The chain's CDR3 is CASGLAGAPQETQYF. The CDR3 nucleotides are TGTGCCAGCGGCCTAGCGGGGGCACCCCAAGAGACCCAGTACTTC.

The chain joins TRBV4-1 to TRBJ2-7, with TRBD1 matching over 12 bases. Trimming removed 3 bases from V and 4 bases from J; junction bases left unmatched: 7. This CDR3 is built from 16 residues. Germline CDR1 is MGHRA and CDR2 is YSYEKL. The CDR3 is CASSHRGDRGQYEQYF. The CDR3 nucleotides read TGCGCCAGCAGCCACCGGGGGGACAGGGGGCAATACGAGCAGTACTTC.

The V call is TRBV2, the J call TRBJ1-2, with 12 nucleotides matching TRBD1. Germline values: CDR1 SNHLY, CDR2 FYNNEI. Losses at the gene ends were 1 base for V and 6 bases for J; bases not matched to a gene: 6. The CDR3 has 16 amino acids. CDR3 coding DNA: TGTGCCAGCAGTGAAGGGTTCGGGACAGGGGGCAATGGCTACACCTTC. As protein: CASSEGFGTGGNGYTF.

There are a few counts of this clone. The gene calls are TRBV18 and TRBJ2-7; D unclear. Germline V lookup: CDR1 KGHSH, CDR2 LQKENI. There are 14 residues in the CDR3. Between the trimmed V and J ends, which lost 2 bases and 0 bases, there was a span of 8 bases. CDR3 in DNA: TGTGCCAGCTCACCAGGACCAAGCTCCTACGAGCAGTACTTC. This encodes CASSPGPSSYEQYF.

CDR3 nucleotides: TGCAGCGTTGCACCTCGTTTCACAGATACGCAGTATTTT. It codes for CSVAPRFTDTQYF. The V call is TRBV29-1, the J call TRBJ2-3; D is undetermined. The CDR3 totals 13 residues. The V and J ends lost 4 bases and 2 bases respectively, with 10 bases between them. Germline CDR1 SQVTM, CDR2 ANQGSEA.

This clone was counted only a few times. The chain combines TRBV29-1 with TRBJ1-1; D unclear. CDR1 is SQVTM and CDR2 is ANQGSEA in the germline V gene. With 3 bases removed from V and 1 base from J, the gap between germline ends came to 9 bases. The CDR3 has 13 amino acids. For the CDR3, the DNA is TGCAGCGTTGACTCGTGGGGGAACACTGAAGCTTTCTTT. Its protein is CSVDSWGNTEAFF.

This chain connects TRBV5-1 to TRBJ1-3, with D possibly being TRBD1 (5 bases). Per the germline V gene, CDR1 is SGHRS and CDR2 is YFSETQ. The CDR3 spans 15 residues. Trimming pared 2 bases from V and 4 bases from J, leaving 13 bases between. DNA for the CDR3: TGCGCCAGCAGCTTTAATGGACAAGGAGGAAACACCATATATTTT. This gives the protein CASSFNGQGGNTIYF.

The genes are TRBV6-1 and TRBJ1-5; a possible D gene is TRBD1 (5 bases). This CDR3 spans 14 amino acids. V shed 7 bases and J shed 1 base, with 11 bases lying between them. Germline V CDR1 and CDR2: MNHNS, SASEGT. For the CDR3, the DNA is TGTGCCAGCACCCGGTGGGGGAGCAATCAGCCCCAGCATTTT. Amino acid sequence: CASTRWGSNQPQHF.

The chain joins TRBV2 to TRBJ2-2; D could derive from TRBD1 or TRBD2 (7 bases each). V was pared by 7 bases and J by 2 bases, with 14 bases between. This CDR3 region has 15 residues. The germline V gene encodes CDR1 SNHLY and CDR2 FYNNEI. The CDR3 DNA reads as TGTGCCAGCATGGGAGGGGGCTTCAACACCGGGGAGCTGTTTTTT. Amino acid sequence: CASMGGGFNTGELFF.

This clone was detected only a few times. CDR3 sequence: CASSERRLANTIYF. Here the CDR3 DNA reads TGTGCCAGCAGTGAACGGCGGCTAGCAAACACCATATATTTT. The chain joins TRBV6-1 to TRBJ1-3; D gene unclear. V lost 2 bases and J lost 6, with 11 bases in between. Germline V CDR1 and CDR2: MNHNS, SASEGT. The CDR3 totals 14 residues.

The chain joins TRBV11-2 to TRBJ1-1, with unresolved D. Trimming stripped 1 base from V and 4 bases from J, with 10 bases between. The CDR3 sequence is 14 residues long. Looked up from germline, CDR1 is SGHAT and CDR2 is FQNNGV. The CDR3 here is CASSLALLGTEAFF. CDR3 bases: TGTGCCAGCAGCTTAGCCCTCCTAGGCACTGAAGCTTTCTTT. Based on the CDR3 plus reference TRBV11-2 and TRBJ1-1, the full variable domain is EAGVAQSPRYKIIEKRQSVAFWCNPISGHATLYWYQQILGQGPKLLIQFQNNGVVDDSQLPKDRFSAERLKGVDSTLKIQPAKLEDSAVYLCASSLALLGTEAFFGQGTRLTVV.

The sample holds a few counts of this clone. The chain uses TRBV10-1 and TRBJ1-2; TRBD1 might be the D (5 bases). Germline-derived CDR1 and CDR2 are WNHNN and SYGVQD (reference sequence). CDR3 length equals 13 residues. The V end lost 2 bases, the J end lost 8 bases, and 12 bases lay between the germline ends. The CDR3 region has the DNA TGCGCCAGCAGTGAGAGCAGGGCGTACGGCTACACCTTC. Translated, it gives CASSESRAYGYTF.

V gene TRBV5-1 combines with J gene TRBJ2-7; either TRBD1 or TRBD2 may fit D (5 bases each). With 5 bases removed from V and 5 bases from J, the gap between germline ends came to 14 bases. CDR1 SGHRS and CDR2 YFSETQ come from the germline V gene. This CDR3 has 13 residues. The CDR3, as DNA: TGCGCCAGCAGGGGGGAAGGGACCGACGAGCAGTACTTC. Translated, it gives CASRGEGTDEQYF.

The chain couples TRBV5-4 to TRBJ2-1; 13 bases match TRBD2. The CDR3 contains 15 residues. V lost 5 bases, J lost 4 bases, and 3 bases stayed unmatched. Germline CDR1 reads SGHNT; CDR2 reads YYREEE (reference sequence). The CDR3 reads CASRKGLAGYNEQFF. CDR3 nucleotides: TGTGCCAGCAGAAAGGGACTAGCGGGATACAATGAGCAGTTCTTC.

The chain uses TRBV11-3 and TRBJ2-5, with 14 positions matching TRBD2. The CDR3 contains 16 residues. Germline CDR1 SGHNT, CDR2 YENEEA. J was trimmed by 4 bases and V by 6 bases; bases with no gene match: 7. The CDR3 region is CASRLRGTSGRETQYF. CDR3 bases: TGTGCCAGCAGACTAAGAGGGACTAGCGGGAGAGAGACCCAGTACTTC.

The chain couples TRBV5-1 to TRBJ2-5; maybe TRBD2 (5 bases). Between the trimmed V and J ends, which lost 0 bases and 5 bases, there was a span of 8 bases. The CDR3 is made up of 13 amino acids. The V gene's germline CDR1 is SGHRS and CDR2 YFSETQ. The DNA of the CDR3 is TGCGCCAGCAGCTTGGTACCGGGGGAGACCCAGTACTTC. This translates into CASSLVPGETQYF.

CDR3 in DNA: TGCGCCAGCAGCTTGATACCGAGCTCCTACAATGAGCAGTTCTTC. Amino acids: CASSLIPSSYNEQFF. The genes are TRBV5-1 and TRBJ2-1; D call uncertain. V dropped 1 base and J dropped 0 bases, with 8 bases sitting between them. This CDR3 contains 15 residues. Per germline, CDR1 SGHRS and CDR2 YFSETQ.

The J gene is TRBJ2-2, the V gene TRBV28; 8 bases map to TRBD2. The CDR3 is 14 amino acids. Germline values: CDR1 MDHEN, CDR2 SYDVKM. V gave up 5 bases and J gave up 3 bases; unmatched junction bases: 2. CDR3 sequence (DNA): TGTGCCAGCAGTGCACTAGCGGACACCGGGGAGCTGTTTTTT. Translated: CASSALADTGELFF.

With regard to this clone: A read error may produce the germline difference seen at one junction end. The rearrangement links TRBV9 to TRBJ1-2; 7 nucleotides line up with TRBD1. The CDR3 consists of 14 residues. Germline V lookup: CDR1 SGDLS, CDR2 YYNGEE. The CDR3 DNA is TGTGCCAGCAGTGTAGGGACAGTCTTCTATGGCTACACCTTC. Amino acids: CASSVGTVFYGYTF.

The chain has TRBV7-2 and TRBJ2-7, with 7 bases aligning to TRBD2. This CDR3 contains 17 residues. The junction had 8 bases not matched to a gene; V was cut back by 0 bases and J by 0 bases. CDR1 and CDR2 from the germline V gene are SGHTA and FQGNSA. The CDR3 nucleotides are TGTGCCAGCAGCTTAGCCTCGGCTAGCGGATACTCCTACGAGCAGTACTTC. It encodes CASSLASASGYSYEQYF.